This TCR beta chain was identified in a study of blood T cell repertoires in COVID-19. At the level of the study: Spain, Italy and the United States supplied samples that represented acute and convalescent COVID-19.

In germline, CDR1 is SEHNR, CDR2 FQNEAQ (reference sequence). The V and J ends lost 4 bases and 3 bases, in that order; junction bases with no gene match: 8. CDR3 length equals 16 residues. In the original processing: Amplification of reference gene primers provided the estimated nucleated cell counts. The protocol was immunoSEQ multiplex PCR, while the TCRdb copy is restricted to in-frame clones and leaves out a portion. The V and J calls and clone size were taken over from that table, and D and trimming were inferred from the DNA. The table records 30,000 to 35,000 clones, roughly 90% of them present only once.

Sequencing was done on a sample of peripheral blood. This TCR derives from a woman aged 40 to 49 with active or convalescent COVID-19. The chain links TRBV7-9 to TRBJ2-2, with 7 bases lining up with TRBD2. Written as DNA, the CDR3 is TGTGCCAGCAGCTATAGTCCGGGACTATACACCGGGGAGCTGTTTTTT. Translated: CASSYSPGLYTGELFF.